Below are 22 T cell receptor beta chains sequenced from a single sample in a study of PD-L1 blockade in urothelial cancer (dated by TCRdb to 2016 to 2017). Libraries were constructed by the immunoSEQ multiplex PCR assay. The source is immuneACCESS, and TCRdb retained only in-frame sequences with V and J called. Part of the clones is not carried over; for the studies checked, unresolved V genes explain less than half of this, and the remainder is unexplained. Across this sample there are some 15,000 clones, with 70% to 90% seen only once. In total, the top ten clones hold over 12% of the sample. The sample here was PBMCs, taken around atezolizumab (anti-PD-L1) treatment. The receptors here all came from a man in his sixties or seventies with urothelial cancer.

The gene calls are TRBV5-4 and TRBJ2-5; perhaps TRBD2 as D (5 bases). V gave up 3 bases and J gave up 2 bases, with 17 bases separating them. CDR3 length: 16 amino acids. The germline V gene encodes CDR1 SGHNT and CDR2 YYREEE (reference sequence). The CDR3 DNA is TGTGCCAGCAGCTCCCCTCCCGGACTCCTGCAAGAGACCCAGTACTTC. Its translation: CASSSPPGLLQETQYF.

The rearrangement joins TRBV18 to TRBJ1-4, with D unclear. Germline loops: CDR1 KGHSH, CDR2 LQKENI. The ends were cut back, 1 base at V and 7 bases at J, with 10 bases in the middle. The CDR3 has 14 residues. CDR3 amino acids: CASSPQVPSEKLFF. The CDR3 coding sequence is TGTGCCAGCTCACCACAAGTTCCCAGTGAAAAACTGTTTTTT.

This clone is a singleton in its sample. This chain links TRBV10-3 with TRBJ1-5; maybe TRBD1 (6 bases). V was cut by 6 bases and J by 0 bases, with 12 bases left in between. In germline, CDR1 is ENHRY, CDR2 SYGVKD. The CDR3 has 15 residues. The chain's CDR3 is CAISEGQYSNQPQHF. The DNA of the CDR3 is TGTGCCATCAGCGAAGGACAGTATAGCAATCAGCCCCAGCATTTT.

The chain uses TRBV19 and TRBJ1-1; D not certain. Germline V gene data show CDR1 as LNHDA and CDR2 as SQIVND (reference sequence). This CDR3 is built from 13 residues. Trimming took off 4 bases at V and 2 bases at J, with 8 bases between the two ends. The CDR3 spells CASSRRSNTEAFF. The CDR3 DNA reads as TGTGCCAGTAGTAGGCGGTCCAACACTGAAGCTTTCTTT.

The V gene is TRBV2, the J gene TRBJ2-1, with D possibly matching TRBD1 (6 bases). Germline CDR1 SNHLY, CDR2 FYNNEI. V dropped 6 bases and J dropped 12 bases, with 18 bases sitting between them. The CDR3 is made up of 13 amino acids. CDR3 nucleotide sequence: TGTGCCAGCAGGATTACAGGGTCGGTGTGGCAGTTCTTC. This codes for CASRITGSVWQFF.

The rearrangement links TRBV25-1 to TRBJ2-1; 7 bases match TRBD1. CDR1 and CDR2 (germline): MGHDK, SYGVNS. With V trimmed by 2 bases and J by 4 bases, 5 bases remained unmatched. The CDR3 covers 15 residues. The CDR3 region has the DNA TGTGCCAGCAGTGAACCGGACAGGCCTTACAATGAGCAGTTCTTC. It codes for CASSEPDRPYNEQFF.

V is TRBV9 and J is TRBJ1-1; D remains ambiguous. Trimming shortened V by 0 bases and J by 0 bases, and 9 bases separated the two germline ends. Per germline, CDR1 SGDLS and CDR2 YYNGEE. This CDR3 region has 15 residues. In DNA, the CDR3 is TGTGCCAGCAGCGTAGCCGAGAAACTGAACACTGAAGCTTTCTTT. Translation: CASSVAEKLNTEAFF.

This chain joins TRBV6-5 and TRBJ2-3, with a weak D call TRBD2 (5 bases). Trimming removed 0 bases at V and 4 bases at J, with 11 bases between. The CDR3 has 15 residues. From germline, CDR1 is MNHEY and CDR2 SVGAGI. CDR3 nucleotide sequence: TGTGCCAGCAGTTACTCGGGCGGGTTCCCAGATACGCAGTATTTT. Encoded protein: CASSYSGGFPDTQYF.

The chain's CDR3 is CASSYSGENSPLHF. The CDR3 nucleotides read TGTGCCAGCAGTTACTCAGGGGAAAATTCACCCCTCCACTTT. The V call is TRBV6-5, the J call TRBJ1-6; tentatively, D is TRBD1 (5 bases). Trimming shortened V by 0 bases and J by 7 bases, and 7 bases separated the two germline ends. Germline V lookup: CDR1 MNHEY, CDR2 SVGAGI. The CDR3 totals 14 residues.

This clone occurred once. The chain is built from TRBV5-1 and TRBJ2-2; 12 nucleotides match TRBD2. V lost 3 bases to trimming and J lost 2 bases; unmatched junction nucleotides: 2. Germline V gene data show CDR1 as SGHRS and CDR2 as YFSETQ. This CDR3 is 16 amino acids long. This CDR3 reads CASSWTSGTNTGELFF. CDR3 sequence (DNA): TGCGCCAGCAGCTGGACTAGCGGGACTAACACCGGGGAGCTGTTTTTT. Drawing the rest from reference TRBV5-1 and TRBJ2-2, the complete variable domain is KAGVTQTPRYLIKTRGQQVTLSCSPISGHRSVSWYQQTPGQGLQFLFEYFSETQRNKGNFPGRFSGRQFSNSRSEMNVSTLELGDSALYLCASSWTSGTNTGELFFGEGSRLTVL.

V and J are TRBV2 and TRBJ2-5; D not resolved. Germline-derived CDR1 and CDR2 are SNHLY and FYNNEI. Trimming cost V 0 bases and J 0 bases, with 2 bases left between them. The CDR3 is made up of 13 amino acids. The DNA for the CDR3 is TGTGCCAGCAGTGAAGCCTACCAAGAGACCCAGTACTTC. It translates to CASSEAYQETQYF.

The rearrangement uses TRBV19 and TRBJ2-3; 11 positions agree with TRBD2. Germline values: CDR1 LNHDA, CDR2 SQIVND (reference sequence). The CDR3 loop spans 18 amino acids. Trimming took 3 bases from V and 9 from J; bases not matched to a gene: 17. CDR3 region: CASSIFRNPGTSGVTQYF. In nucleotides, the CDR3 is TGTGCCAGTAGTATTTTTCGGAATCCCGGGACTAGCGGTGTAACGCAGTATTTT. Looking up the rest from reference TRBV19 and TRBJ2-3 gives the full variable domain: DGGITQSPKYLFRKEGQNVTLSCEQNLNHDAMYWYRQDPGQGLRLIYYSQIVNDFQKGDIAEGYSVSREKKESFPLTVTSAQKNPTAFYLCASSIFRNPGTSGVTQYFGPGTRLTVL.

The rearrangement uses TRBV7-9 and TRBJ1-3, with 7 bases fitting TRBD1. The CDR3 consists of 16 residues. The V gene's germline CDR1 is SEHNR and CDR2 FQNEAQ (reference sequence). The ends lost 3 bases at V and 3 bases at J; junction bases unmatched: 8. CDR3 in amino acids: CASSLGKTGIGNTIYF. DNA of the CDR3: TGTGCCAGCAGCTTGGGGAAGACAGGGATTGGAAACACCATATATTTT.

The chain uses TRBV4-1 and TRBJ1-2; a weak D match, TRBD1 (5 bases). The CDR3 is 15 residues long. The germline V and J ends were trimmed by 0 bases and 9 bases, with 17 bases remaining between them. Per the germline V gene, CDR1 is MGHRA and CDR2 is YSYEKL. In DNA form, the CDR3 reads TGCGCCAGCAGCCAAGATGGTGGGGGGGGTGAGAGCTACACCTTC. Translation: CASSQDGGGGESYTF.

This chain uses TRBV27 with TRBJ2-4; 7 bases map to TRBD2. Germline CDR1 reads MNHEY; CDR2 reads SMNVEV (reference sequence). Trimming took 5 bases from V and 6 from J; bases not matched to a gene: 7. The CDR3 sequence is 14 residues long. The CDR3 nucleotides read TGTGCCAGCAGTGGCGGGAGTACCGTAAACATTCAGTACTTC. Its translation is CASSGGSTVNIQYF.

The V and J genes are TRBV2 and TRBJ2-5, with a weak D call TRBD1 (5 bases). The CDR3 extends over 13 amino acids. V lost 7 bases to trimming and J lost 1 base, with 10 bases between them. Germline V gene lookup returns CDR1 SNHLY and CDR2 FYNNEI. The CDR3 DNA reads as TGTGCCAGCATGGGGCCGGGCCAAGAGACCCAGTACTTC. Translating gives CASMGPGQETQYF.

The chain recombines TRBV2 with TRBJ1-6, with D perhaps TRBD1 (6 bases). The CDR3 sequence is 16 residues long. Per germline, CDR1 SNHLY and CDR2 FYNNEI. Trimming took off 2 bases at V and 5 bases at J, with 13 bases between the two ends. For the CDR3, the DNA is TGTGCCAGCAGTGAATCGGGGGGCGTCAATAATTCACCCCTCCACTTT. It translates to CASSESGGVNNSPLHF.

The gene calls are TRBV19 and TRBJ1-3; unclear D gene. The CDR3 runs 14 residues. Trimming stripped 5 bases from V and 0 bases from J, with 8 bases between. CDR1 and CDR2 (germline): LNHDA, SQIVND (reference sequence). DNA of the CDR3: TGTGCCAGTAGTTGGCAGTTCTCTGGAAACACCATATATTTT. It is translated as CASSWQFSGNTIYF.

This chain's CDR3 is CASKDIPQGNGYTF. The CDR3 coding sequence is TGCGCCAGCAAGGATATTCCCCAGGGAAATGGCTACACCTTC. V is TRBV5-1 and J is TRBJ1-2; TRBD1 is a possible D gene (5 bases). V dropped 6 bases and J dropped 6 bases, with 18 bases sitting between them. CDR1 is SGHRS and CDR2 is YFSETQ in the germline V gene. This CDR3 has 14 residues.

This chain links TRBV19 with TRBJ2-3, with 7 bases fitting TRBD1. CDR1 and CDR2 (germline): LNHDA, SQIVND (reference sequence). The ends lost 5 bases at V and 4 bases at J; junction bases unmatched: 9. The CDR3 extends over 15 amino acids. The CDR3 DNA sequence: TGTGCCAGTAGTCTGGATAGGGGGCACGCAGATACGCAGTATTTT. This encodes CASSLDRGHADTQYF.

This clone was seen only once. The rearrangement joins TRBV27 to TRBJ2-2; weak D call: TRBD2 (5 bases). This CDR3 contains 18 residues. Germline V lookup: CDR1 MNHEY, CDR2 SMNVEV (reference sequence). Trimming took 2 bases from V and 3 from J, leaving 19 bases between them. DNA for the CDR3: TGTGCCAGCAGTTTAGAGGCCCCGCTAGCAAGTCACACCGGGGAGCTGTTTTTT. Translating gives CASSLEAPLASHTGELFF.

This clone rates as large. V is TRBV6-6 and J is TRBJ1-5, with TRBD1 as a possible D gene (6 bases). This CDR3 spans 15 amino acids. Trimming shortened V by 2 bases and J by 0 bases, and 8 bases separated the two germline ends. Germline V gene sequence: CDR1 MNHNY, CDR2 SVGAGI (reference sequence). CDR3 sequence (DNA): TGTGCCAGCAGTTACAAGGGGGTTAGCAATCAGCCCCAGCATTTT. Translating gives CASSYKGVSNQPQHF.